This T cell receptor (beta chain) was sequenced during a study of preoperative IRX-2 immunotherapy in early breast cancer. This CDR3 contains 21 residues. Trimming took 0 bases from V and 0 from J, leaving 24 bases between them. Looked up from germline, CDR1 is MNHGY and CDR2 is SAAAGT. Method: immunoSEQ multiplex PCR; TCRdb's copy keeps in-frame clones and lacks some. The sample has some 21,000 clones, about 85% seen once. Treatment specified: preoperative locoregional IRX-2 cytokine immunotherapy. Preoperative locoregional IRX-2 cytokine immunotherapy was tested in the phase Ib source study. This chain uses TRBV6-8 with TRBJ1-5, with TRBD1 as a possible D gene (5 bases). The material was lymph node tissue, obtained after IRX-2 immunotherapy. This sequence was found in a human donor with breast cancer. The CDR3 protein is CASSYSLRGPTRVYSNQPQHF. For the CDR3, the DNA is TGTGCCAGCAGTTACTCTTTGAGGGGACCAACAAGAGTATATAGCAATCAGCCCCAGCATTTT.